This T cell receptor beta chain was sequenced in a study of blood T cell repertoires in COVID-19. Study details: Acute and convalescent COVID-19 specimens originated in the United States, Italy and Spain. The cDNA or gDNA used as material had been derived from T cells, B-cell-depleted T cells, or PBMCs.

The Seattle patients, enrolled during active infection, were followed longitudinally. In the study's own analysis: The authors estimated nucleated cell counts from reference gene primer amplification. Produced via immunoSEQ multiplex PCR; TCRdb's table is partial and in-frame only. V and J calls and clone size follow that table, whereas D and trimming were derived from the DNA. The repertoire holds 270,000 or so clones, roughly 90% seen once, with 2.1% in the top ten. The clonotype was recovered from a woman in her fifties or sixties with COVID-19, enrolled during active disease. The sample consisted of peripheral blood.

In DNA, the CDR3 is TGTGCCAGCAGTTCACTAGCGGGGGCGGGGAATGAGCAGTTCTTC. Its translation is CASSSLAGAGNEQFF. The genes are TRBV6-6 and TRBJ2-1, with 11 bases aligning to TRBD2. This CDR3 is built from 15 residues. V lost 4 bases and J lost 7; bases outside the gene matches: 6. Germline assignment: CDR1 MNHNY and CDR2 SVGAGI (reference sequence).